The 25 T cell receptor beta chains below come from one sample, sequenced in a study of Graves' ophthalmopathy and Graves' hyperthyroidism. RNA transcripts were the template, and TCR beta CDR3 regions were amplified from them. In the first round, RT-PCR was carried out with HTBI primers, and a multiplex PCR formed the second round. TCRdb used MiXCR to reprocess the multiplex PCR reads, holding one entry per CDR3 protein. The table lists some 350,000 distinct CDR3 sequences, 17% of them singletons. Specimen: peripheral blood. All receptors derive from an adult woman with stable Graves' hyperthyroidism.

This clonotype was counted at least ten times. This chain links TRBV4-1 with TRBJ2-7, with 8 bases that match TRBD1. Trimming cost V 1 base and J 5 bases; bases outside gene matches: 7. CDR1 MGHRA and CDR2 YSYEKL come from the germline V gene. The CDR3 extends over 15 amino acids. This CDR3 is CASSQAKDRVDEQYF. CDR3 in DNA: TGCGCCAGCAGCCAAGCAAAGGACAGGGTCGACGAGCAGTACTTC.

The table lists this clonotype with many counts. As DNA, the CDR3 is TGTGCCAGCAGCGTAAATCAAATTTCCCGCACTGAAGCTTTCTTT. Its translation is CASSVNQISRTEAFF. The rearrangement links TRBV5-8 to TRBJ1-1; D call uncertain. CDR3 length: 15 residues. The germline V and J ends were trimmed by 4 bases and 4 bases, with 17 bases remaining between them. Germline V CDR1 and CDR2: SGHTS, YDEGEE.

This clonotype was found many times. J is TRBJ2-7 and V is TRBV6-1; the match to TRBD1 covers 7 bases. The germline V gene has CDR1 MNHNS and CDR2 SASEGT. The CDR3 has 16 residues. The ends lost 6 bases at V and 1 base at J; junction bases unmatched: 12. The CDR3 DNA reads as TGTGCCAGCAGCCCCACAGGGGCCCGACGGTCCTACGAGCAGTACTTC. It translates to CASSPTGARRSYEQYF.

This clonotype was seen many times. The chain carries TRBV27 and TRBJ2-4; TRBD2 might be the D (6 bases). The germline gives CDR1 MNHEY, CDR2 SMNVEV (reference sequence). The V and J ends lost 5 bases and 8 bases respectively, with 13 bases between them. CDR3 length: 13 amino acids. The CDR3 is CASSDTWGDIQYF. CDR3 coding DNA: TGTGCCAGCAGTGACACCTGGGGGGACATTCAGTACTTC.

The rearrangement uses TRBV6-5 and TRBJ2-5; TRBD1 matches 11 bases. CDR1 is MNHEY, CDR2 SVGAGI, per germline. The V and J ends lost 4 bases and 5 bases, in that order; junction bases with no gene match: 12. This CDR3 is 17 amino acids long. In nucleotides, the CDR3 is TGTGCCAGCAGTTTAGCCGGGACAGGGGGTGTGAGGGAGACCCAGTACTTC. It specifies CASSLAGTGGVRETQYF.

This clonotype was picked up many times. The chain is built from TRBV25-1 and TRBJ1-1; D is possibly TRBD1 (5 bases). Germline V gene data show CDR1 as MGHDK and CDR2 as SYGVNS. This CDR3 is 16 amino acids long. V was trimmed by 3 bases and J by 0 bases, leaving 14 bases between them. The CDR3 DNA reads as TGTGCCAGCAGTGACGTGGGGGGGAATTTGAACACTGAAGCTTTCTTT. It encodes CASSDVGGNLNTEAFF. Based on the CDR3 plus reference TRBV25-1 and TRBJ1-1, the full variable domain is EADIYQTPRYLVIGTGKKITLECSQTMGHDKMYWYQQDPGMELHLIHYSYGVNSTEKGDLSSESTVSRIRTEHFPLTLESARPSHTSQYLCASSDVGGNLNTEAFFGQGTRLTVV.

The chain employs TRBV6-1 and TRBJ2-2; TRBD2 agrees at 11 bases. Per the germline V gene, CDR1 is MNHNS and CDR2 is SASEGT. This CDR3 spans 16 amino acids. J was trimmed by 5 bases and V by 6 bases; bases with no gene match: 8. The CDR3 DNA reads TGTGCCAGCAGAGCCGTAGCGGGAGGGTTAACCGGGGAGCTGTTTTTT. This codes for CASRAVAGGLTGELFF.

The rearrangement joins TRBV6-5 to TRBJ2-5; D is perhaps TRBD2 (5 bases). The CDR3 has 15 residues. Trimming pared 2 bases from V and 1 base from J, leaving 11 bases between. Germline values: CDR1 MNHEY, CDR2 SVGAGI. The CDR3 is CASSYPRTLQETQYF. The CDR3 nucleotides are TGTGCCAGCAGTTACCCACGGACTCTCCAAGAGACCCAGTACTTC.

This clonotype was observed many times. The rearrangement uses TRBV12-3 or TRBV12-4 and TRBJ2-5; maybe TRBD1 (7 bases). CDR3 length equals 14 residues. V lost 6 bases and J 4 bases, leaving 15 bases between the germline ends. The CDR3: CASRNRQGGETQYF. The CDR3 nucleotides read TGTGCCAGCAGGAACCGACAGGGAGGAGAGACCCAGTACTTC.

At least ten counts were recorded for this clonotype. This chain connects TRBV9 to TRBJ2-5; TRBD2 matches 12 bases. The junction had 5 bases not matched to a gene; V was cut back by 3 bases and J by 2 bases. Per the germline V gene, CDR1 is SGDLS and CDR2 is YYNGEE. The CDR3 is 16 amino acids. The CDR3 coding sequence is TGTGCCAGCAGCGAATCGACTAGCGGGGGACAAGAGACCCAGTACTTC. It translates to CASSESTSGGQETQYF.

The table lists this clonotype with many counts. The rearrangement links TRBV27 to TRBJ1-2, with a possible D match to TRBD1 (5 bases). The germline CDR1 and CDR2 sequences are MNHEY and SMNVEV (reference sequence). Deletions cut 2 bases from V and 5 bases from J, with 12 bases between. The CDR3 sequence is 14 residues long. The CDR3 DNA reads as TGTGCCAGCAGTTTAAACGGGGACGAGTATGGCTACACCTTC. Its protein is CASSLNGDEYGYTF.

Ten or more counts support this clonotype. This chain joins TRBV7-2 and TRBJ1-2, with D perhaps matching TRBD1 (5 bases). CDR3 length: 15 amino acids. The germline CDR1 and CDR2 sequences are SGHTA and FQGNSA. V lost 5 bases to trimming and J lost 4 bases, with 17 bases between them. The CDR3, as DNA: TGTGCCAGCAGCCCAGACAGATTTTCCTTCTATGGCTACACCTTC. Translated: CASSPDRFSFYGYTF. The full variable domain, with the rest looked up from reference TRBV7-2 and TRBJ1-2, is GAGVSQSPSNKVTEKGKDVELRCDPISGHTALYWYRQSLGQGLEFLIYFQGNSAPDKSGLPSDRFSAERTGGSVSTLTIQRTQQEDSAVYLCASSPDRFSFYGYTFGSGTRLTVV.

This chain joins TRBV28 and TRBJ2-7; D may be TRBD2 (6 bases). Germline V gives CDR1 MDHEN, CDR2 SYDVKM. The CDR3 runs to 14 residues. With 6 bases removed from V and 6 bases from J, the gap between germline ends came to 18 bases. In nucleotides, the CDR3 is TGTGCCAGCAGCCACTACTCTTTCGGGGGCGAGCAGTACTTC. Its translation is CASSHYSFGGEQYF. Full variable domain (missing parts from reference TRBV28 and TRBJ2-7): DVKVTQSSRYLVKRTGEKVFLECVQDMDHENMFWYRQDPGLGLRLIYFSYDVKMKEKGDIPEGYSVSREKKERFSLILESASTNQTSMYLCASSHYSFGGEQYFGPGTRLTVT.

This clonotype has ten or more counts. The chain couples TRBV28 to TRBJ2-2, with unresolved D. Trimming stripped 5 bases from V and 8 bases from J, with 3 bases between. CDR1 is MDHEN and CDR2 is SYDVKM in the germline V gene. The CDR3 totals 10 residues. The CDR3 bases are TGTGCCAGCAGTGATGGGGAGCTGTTTTTT. It specifies CASSDGELFF.

This clonotype occurred a few times. V and J are TRBV12-3 or TRBV12-4 and TRBJ2-7; a possible D gene is TRBD1 (6 bases). V lost 4 bases and J lost 2, with 9 bases in between. The CDR3 totals 13 residues. The CDR3 DNA reads TGTGCCAGCAGTTACACAGGGACCTACGAGCAGTACTTC. Its translation is CASSYTGTYEQYF.

Details on this clonotype: The junction differs from germline at one of its ends, possibly a read error. The chain links TRBV7-4 to TRBJ2-5, with 11 bases matching TRBD1. Per the germline V gene, CDR1 is SGHVT and CDR2 is SQSDAQ. CDR3 length: 16 residues. The CDR3 DNA reads TGCGCCAGCAGCCAAGCGGACAGGGGGCGGTGGGAGACCCAGTACTTC. Translating gives CASSQADRGRWETQYF.

Many counts were recorded for this clonotype. The J gene is TRBJ1-1, the V gene TRBV7-9; D perhaps matches TRBD1 (5 bases). The V end lost 5 bases, the J end lost 3 bases, and 16 bases lay between the germline ends. Germline CDR1 is SEHNR and CDR2 is FQNEAQ (reference sequence). There are 15 residues in the CDR3. The CDR3 sequence: CASSRKVGEHTEAFF. For the CDR3, the DNA is TGTGCCAGCAGCCGTAAGGTGGGGGAGCACACTGAAGCTTTCTTT.

At least ten counts were recorded for this clonotype. The V call is TRBV28, the J call TRBJ1-3; D is uncertain. In germline, CDR1 is MDHEN, CDR2 SYDVKM. The CDR3 consists of 11 residues. Deletions cut 3 bases from V and 8 bases from J, with 5 bases between. CDR3 residues: CASSLEDTIYF. DNA of the CDR3: TGTGCCAGCAGTTTGGAAGACACCATATATTTT.

The sample holds many counts of this clonotype. CDR3 in DNA: TGTGCCAGCAGCCAAGAGTGGCAGAGACAAGAGACCCAGTACTTC. Its translation: CASSQEWQRQETQYF. The chain has TRBV3-1 and TRBJ2-5, with no clear D. The CDR3 has 15 amino acids. Germline V gene sequence: CDR1 LGHDT, CDR2 YNNKEL (reference sequence). V was shortened by 0 bases and J by 2 bases, with 10 bases between the two germline ends.

The chain recombines TRBV29-1 with TRBJ2-5; 11 nucleotides line up with TRBD1. Germline CDR1 reads SQVTM; CDR2 reads ANQGSEA. Trimming cost V 8 bases and J 4 bases; bases outside gene matches: 3. The CDR3 is 12 residues long. The CDR3 region has the DNA TGCAGCACCGGACAGGGGGCAGAGACCCAGTACTTC. The encoded protein is CSTGQGAETQYF.

V gene TRBV20-1 combines with J gene TRBJ1-2; D possibly corresponds to TRBD1 (6 bases). Looked up from germline, CDR1 is DFQATT and CDR2 is SNEGSKA (reference sequence). The CDR3 contains 13 residues. The V end lost 7 bases, the J end lost 4 bases, and 16 bases lay between the germline ends. For the CDR3, the DNA is TGCAGTGTTTCTACAGGGCCCCTCTATGGCTACACCTTC. This codes for CSVSTGPLYGYTF.

The V gene is TRBV12-3 or TRBV12-4, the J gene TRBJ1-1; TRBD1 matches at 8 bases. The junction had 10 bases not matched to a gene; V was cut back by 6 bases and J by 4 bases. The CDR3 is made up of 15 amino acids. CDR3 sequence: CASSLGATGGTEAFF. The CDR3 bases are TGTGCCAGCAGCTTGGGGGCAACAGGGGGCACTGAAGCTTTCTTT.

This clonotype was detected many times. V usage is TRBV24-1 and J usage is TRBJ1-6, with D perhaps matching TRBD1 (5 bases). The CDR3 covers 14 residues. The V and J ends lost 5 bases and 10 bases respectively, with 14 bases between them. The germline V gene has CDR1 KGHDR and CDR2 SFDVKD. In nucleotides, the CDR3 is TGTGCCACCAGTGCCGGGCGCGGGGGGTCACCCCTCCACTTT. Translating it yields CATSAGRGGSPLHF.

This clonotype was recorded at least ten times. One end of the junction does not line up with germline, which may come from a read error. The V gene is TRBV11-1, the J gene TRBJ2-7, with 10 positions matching TRBD1. The CDR3 length is 16 residues. Germline V gives CDR1 SGHAT, CDR2 FQDESV (reference sequence). This CDR3 is CASSSADRGLGHEQYF. The DNA for the CDR3 is TGTGCCAGCAGCTCCGCCGACAGGGGGCTGGGTCACGAGCAGTACTTT. The entire variable domain, with the rest obtained from reference TRBV11-1 and TRBJ2-7, is as follows: EAEVAQSPRYKITEKSQAVAFWCDPISGHATLYWYRQILGQGPELLVQFQDESVVDDSQLPKDRFSAERLKGVDSTLKIQPAELGDSAMYLCASSSADRGLGHEQYFGPGTRLTVT.

This clonotype was detected many times. V is TRBV6-5 and J is TRBJ2-3; TRBD2 aligns across 9 bases. The J segment lost 3 bases and the V segment lost 2 bases, leaving 3 bases of the junction unmatched. Germline-derived CDR1 and CDR2 are MNHEY and SVGAGI. CDR3 length equals 15 residues. The CDR3 DNA follows: TGTGCCAGCAGTTACCAGGGACTAGCAACAGATACGCAGTATTTT. Its translation is CASSYQGLATDTQYF.